These 30 T cell receptor beta chains were sequenced from one sample in a study of control samples from healthy donors and cancer patients. Generated by immunoSEQ multiplex PCR, the TCRdb table keeps only in-frame clones and is missing some. The sample yields 73,000 or so clones, roughly 87% seen once. Sequencing used blood. These receptors all stem from a woman between 45 and 60 years old in good health.

The chain is built from TRBV10-1 and TRBJ1-4; D is perhaps TRBD1 (5 bases). This CDR3 has 13 residues. V was shortened by 6 bases and J by 6 bases, with 11 bases between the two germline ends. The germline CDR1 and CDR2 sequences are WNHNN and SYGVQD (reference sequence). The chain's CDR3 is CASSPGPDEKLFF. CDR3 nucleotides: TGCGCCAGCAGCCCGGGACCGGATGAAAAACTGTTTTTT.

The J gene is TRBJ2-7, the V gene TRBV4-1; D is undetermined. V was clipped by 0 bases and J by 2 bases, with 11 bases between them. The CDR3 covers 15 residues. Germline V CDR1 and CDR2: MGHRA, YSYEKL. CDR3 nucleotides: TGCGCCAGCAGCCAAGACAGACCGCCCGCCTACGAGCAGTACTTC. Protein: CASSQDRPPAYEQYF.

The chain employs TRBV19 and TRBJ2-3; D may match TRBD1 or TRBD2 (6 bases each). The CDR3 runs 15 residues. Per the germline V gene, CDR1 is LNHDA and CDR2 is SQIVND (reference sequence). V was cut by 3 bases and J by 1 base, with 11 bases left in between. In DNA, the CDR3 is TGTGCCAGTAGTATGTGGGGGGCGCGCACAGATACGCAGTATTTT. This gives the protein CASSMWGARTDTQYF.

The gene calls are TRBV11-1 and TRBJ2-1; D is uncertain. V lost 1 base and J lost 5, with 12 bases in between. This CDR3 has 15 amino acids. Germline V gives CDR1 SGHAT, CDR2 FQDESV (reference sequence). CDR3 residues: CASSLGRSTHNEQFF. For the CDR3, the DNA is TGTGCCAGCAGCTTAGGACGTTCTACGCACAATGAGCAGTTCTTC.

This clone was seen only once. The rearrangement links TRBV29-1 to TRBJ2-3, with 9 positions matching TRBD1. The trim removed 8 bases at V and 4 bases at J, leaving 10 bases unmatched. This CDR3 is 14 amino acids long. CDR1 SQVTM and CDR2 ANQGSEA come from the germline V gene. This chain's CDR3 is CSTGGQGGADTQYF. The CDR3 region has the DNA TGCAGCACCGGGGGACAGGGCGGGGCAGATACGCAGTATTTT.

The chain is built from TRBV4-1 and TRBJ2-1; TRBD2 matches 11 bases. The V gene's germline CDR1 is MGHRA and CDR2 YSYEKL. This CDR3 has 18 amino acids. V dropped 0 bases and J dropped 4; count of bases not matched to a gene: 8. The CDR3 region has the DNA TGCGCCAGCAGCCAAGAACAGCGGGGACTAGCGGTTTACAATGAGCAGTTCTTC. As protein: CASSQEQRGLAVYNEQFF.

V and J are TRBV19 and TRBJ2-2, with 7 bases matching TRBD1. V shed 6 bases, J shed 0 bases, and the junction held 7 bases outside the gene matches. Germline values: CDR1 LNHDA, CDR2 SQIVND (reference sequence). The CDR3 length is 16 residues. The CDR3 DNA is TGTGCCAGTAGGACTAACAGGGGATCGAACACCGGGGAGCTGTTTTTT. Amino acids: CASRTNRGSNTGELFF.

V usage is TRBV7-3 and J usage is TRBJ2-3; 10 bases agree with TRBD2. Germline loops: CDR1 SGHTA, CDR2 FQGTGA. The CDR3 extends over 18 amino acids. V was pared by 2 bases and J by 1 base, with 9 bases of the junction left unmatched. For the CDR3, the DNA is TGTGCCAGCAGCTTATCCCCCCTTACTAGCGGGGGCACAGATACGCAGTATTTT. Translated, it gives CASSLSPLTSGGTDTQYF. The full variable domain, with the rest looked up from reference TRBV7-3 and TRBJ2-3, is GAGVSQTPSNKVTEKGKYVELRCDPISGHTALYWYRQSLGQGPEFLIYFQGTGAADDSGLPNDRFFAVRPEGSVSTLKIQRTERGDSAVYLCASSLSPLTSGGTDTQYFGPGTRLTVL.

This rearrangement joins TRBV18 to TRBJ2-1, with a tentative D call TRBD2 (5 bases). The V and J ends lost 2 bases and 5 bases respectively, with 10 bases between them. The CDR3 length is 14 residues. The germline CDR1 and CDR2 sequences are KGHSH and LQKENI. This chain's CDR3 is CASSPNGLNNEQFF. The CDR3 DNA reads as TGTGCCAGCTCACCAAATGGACTCAACAATGAGCAGTTCTTC.

This clone was found once. The chain is built from TRBV29-1 and TRBJ2-7; 8 nucleotides line up with TRBD1. From germline, CDR1 is SQVTM and CDR2 ANQGSEA. This CDR3 region has 13 residues. V lost 5 bases and J lost 2; bases outside the gene matches: 5. CDR3 in amino acids: CSVSGQGAYEQYF. CDR3 in DNA: TGCAGCGTTAGCGGACAGGGAGCCTACGAGCAGTACTTC.

CDR3 DNA sequence: TGCGCCAGCAGCCAAGTACCGGGGGTAAATCAGCCCCAGCATTTT. Amino acid sequence: CASSQVPGVNQPQHF. The chain links TRBV4-1 to TRBJ1-5; tentatively, D is TRBD1 (5 bases). The V end was cut by 1 base, the J end by 4 bases, with 11 bases between. This CDR3 has 15 amino acids. Germline V gene data show CDR1 as MGHRA and CDR2 as YSYEKL.

The chain has TRBV5-5 and TRBJ2-7; 7 nucleotides match TRBD1. This CDR3 contains 14 residues. Trimming removed 3 bases from V and 3 bases from J; junction bases left unmatched: 6. Looked up from germline, CDR1 is SGHKS and CDR2 is YYEKEE (reference sequence). In DNA form, the CDR3 reads TGTGCCAGCAGCTCCATTACAGGGGTCTACGAGCAGTACTTC. Its protein product is CASSSITGVYEQYF.

The rearrangement links TRBV9 to TRBJ2-1; no clear D gene. The germline gives CDR1 SGDLS, CDR2 YYNGEE. V was trimmed by 0 bases and J by 2 bases, leaving 9 bases between them. The length of the CDR3 is 15 residues. The CDR3 spells CASSVGDSPYNEQFF. The CDR3 DNA is TGTGCCAGCAGCGTAGGAGACTCCCCCTACAATGAGCAGTTCTTC.

This clone was counted once. This chain joins TRBV29-1 and TRBJ2-1, with D hard to call. The ends were cut back, 4 bases at V and 6 bases at J, with 10 bases in the middle. Germline-derived CDR1 and CDR2 are SQVTM and ANQGSEA. CDR3 size: 12 residues. The CDR3 nucleotides are TGCAGCGTTGTAATGTGGGGCAATGAGCAGTTCTTC. This sequence encodes CSVVMWGNEQFF.

This chain links TRBV28 with TRBJ2-1; D call uncertain. There are 16 residues in the CDR3. In germline, CDR1 is MDHEN, CDR2 SYDVKM. V lost 3 bases, J lost 5 bases, and 17 bases lay in between. The CDR3 region is CASSFISVGRNNEQFF. In DNA form, the CDR3 reads TGTGCCAGCAGTTTTATTTCCGTTGGACGGAACAATGAGCAGTTCTTC.

The chain is built from TRBV27 and TRBJ2-3; D might be TRBD2 (7 bases). Trimming removed 1 base at V and 0 bases at J, with 14 bases between. Germline loops: CDR1 MNHEY, CDR2 SMNVEV (reference sequence). The CDR3 is 17 amino acids. The CDR3 DNA is TGTGCCAGCAGTTTATGGGGAGGGGGATCTAGCACAGATACGCAGTATTTT. Its protein is CASSLWGGGSSTDTQYF.

CDR3 amino acids: CASSLNPGHTGELFF. The CDR3, as DNA: TGTGCCAGCAGCTTAAATCCGGGACACACCGGGGAGCTGTTTTTT. This sequence joins TRBV7-3 and TRBJ2-2; D tentatively fits TRBD1 or TRBD2 (5 bases each). Trimming removed 1 base from V and 3 bases from J, with 9 bases in between. Germline loops: CDR1 SGHTA, CDR2 FQGTGA. The CDR3 consists of 15 residues.

V gene TRBV3-1 (or the pseudogene TRBV3-2) combines with J gene TRBJ2-1; perhaps TRBD2 as D (6 bases). CDR3 length: 15 residues. V was clipped by 2 bases and J by 0 bases, with 8 bases between them. The germline CDR1 and CDR2 sequences are LGHDT and YNNKEL (reference sequence). The CDR3 spells CASSQLANSYNEQFF. CDR3 coding DNA: TGTGCCAGCAGCCAACTAGCGAACTCCTACAATGAGCAGTTCTTC.

V is TRBV9 and J is TRBJ1-2; D possibly corresponds to TRBD1 (6 bases). This CDR3 has 11 residues. CDR1 SGDLS and CDR2 YYNGEE come from the germline V gene. V shed 10 bases and J shed 5 bases, with 12 bases lying between them. The CDR3 DNA is TGTGCCTCCCAGAGGGGGTATGGCTACACCTTC. Translated: CASQRGYGYTF.

This chain connects TRBV19 to TRBJ1-4; perhaps TRBD1 as D (6 bases). The germline V gene has CDR1 LNHDA and CDR2 SQIVND (reference sequence). Trimming took off 7 bases at V and 7 bases at J, with 16 bases between the two ends. The CDR3 contains 14 residues. The CDR3 reads CASNLQGGSEKLFF. CDR3 in DNA: TGTGCCAGTAACCTACAGGGCGGAAGTGAAAAACTGTTTTTT.

The V and J genes are TRBV6-5 and TRBJ2-3, with D possibly matching TRBD1 (6 bases). CDR3 length equals 15 residues. V lost 2 bases, J lost 4 bases, and 13 bases lay in between. Per the germline V gene, CDR1 is MNHEY and CDR2 is SVGAGI. CDR3 sequence: CASSYRGSSADTQYF. The DNA of the CDR3 is TGTGCCAGCAGTTACAGGGGGAGTTCGGCAGATACGCAGTATTTT.

The chain recombines TRBV19 with TRBJ2-7; either TRBD1 or TRBD2 may fit D (5 bases each). The length of the CDR3 is 14 residues. V was shortened by 3 bases and J by 5 bases, with 14 bases between the two germline ends. The germline V gene has CDR1 LNHDA and CDR2 SQIVND (reference sequence). The DNA for the CDR3 is TGTGCCAGTAGTATCTGGGGGAATGCGGACGAGCAGTACTTC. This translates into CASSIWGNADEQYF. Full variable domain (rest looked up from reference TRBV19 and TRBJ2-7): DGGITQSPKYLFRKEGQNVTLSCEQNLNHDAMYWYRQDPGQGLRLIYYSQIVNDFQKGDIAEGYSVSREKKESFPLTVTSAQKNPTAFYLCASSIWGNADEQYFGPGTRLTVT.

The rearrangement joins TRBV18 to TRBJ1-6; D is undetermined. This CDR3 is 15 amino acids long. V dropped 3 bases and J dropped 9 bases, with 15 bases sitting between them. Germline assignment: CDR1 KGHSH and CDR2 LQKENI. CDR3 sequence (DNA): TGTGCCAGCTCACCCCAAGACGCCCGGCGTTCACCCCTCCACTTT. Translated: CASSPQDARRSPLHF.

The chain's CDR3 is CASRGQETQYF. The CDR3 coding sequence is TGTGCCAGCAGGGGGCAAGAGACCCAGTACTTC. The rearrangement joins TRBV2 to TRBJ2-5; D is ambiguous. CDR1 SNHLY and CDR2 FYNNEI come from the germline V gene. The CDR3 is made up of 11 amino acids. Trimming left V 6 bases short and J 2 bases short, with 4 bases between.

This chain joins TRBV28 and TRBJ1-5; maybe TRBD1 (6 bases). There are 13 residues in the CDR3. Germline V CDR1 and CDR2: MDHEN, SYDVKM. Trimming left V 6 bases short and J 9 bases short, with 15 bases between. CDR3 region: CASSRTTGRPQHF. Written as DNA, the CDR3 is TGTGCCAGCAGCCGCACGACAGGCCGGCCCCAGCATTTT.

The V call is TRBV6-5, the J call TRBJ1-1, with D perhaps matching TRBD1 (5 bases). The CDR3 has 16 amino acids. Germline loops: CDR1 MNHEY, CDR2 SVGAGI. The V and J ends lost 1 base and 4 bases respectively, with 16 bases between them. The CDR3 sequence: CASSYLTRGEGTEAFF. CDR3 in DNA: TGTGCCAGCAGTTACTTGACGAGGGGAGAGGGCACTGAAGCTTTCTTT.

This chain joins TRBV5-1 and TRBJ1-4; no clear D. The CDR3 loop spans 14 amino acids. Between the trimmed V and J ends, which lost 3 bases and 3 bases, there was a span of 9 bases. The V gene's germline CDR1 is SGHRS and CDR2 YFSETQ. DNA of the CDR3: TGCGCCAGCAGCTCCGATGGGGCTAATGAAAAACTGTTTTTT. It translates to CASSSDGANEKLFF. The whole variable domain, filled in from reference TRBV5-1 and TRBJ1-4, reads KAGVTQTPRYLIKTRGQQVTLSCSPISGHRSVSWYQQTPGQGLQFLFEYFSETQRNKGNFPGRFSGRQFSNSRSEMNVSTLELGDSALYLCASSSDGANEKLFFGSGTQLSVL.

The chain recombines TRBV3-1 (or the pseudogene TRBV3-2) with TRBJ1-1; D call uncertain. CDR3 length: 14 amino acids. Germline V gene sequence: CDR1 LGHDT, CDR2 YNNKEL (reference sequence). Trimming pared 3 bases from V and 1 base from J, leaving 9 bases between. CDR3 nucleotides: TGTGCCAGCAGCCAGCGGGGATCGAACACTGAAGCTTTCTTT. This codes for CASSQRGSNTEAFF.

The chain recombines TRBV19 with TRBJ1-1; unclear D gene. The CDR3 has 13 amino acids. With 6 bases removed from V and 1 base from J, the gap between germline ends came to 9 bases. Germline CDR1 reads LNHDA; CDR2 reads SQIVND (reference sequence). CDR3 DNA sequence: TGTGCCAGTAGGTACGGGGAGAACACTGAAGCTTTCTTT. Its protein product is CASRYGENTEAFF. Looking up the rest from reference TRBV19 and TRBJ1-1 gives the full variable domain: DGGITQSPKYLFRKEGQNVTLSCEQNLNHDAMYWYRQDPGQGLRLIYYSQIVNDFQKGDIAEGYSVSREKKESFPLTVTSAQKNPTAFYLCASRYGENTEAFFGQGTRLTVV.

J is TRBJ1-5 and V is TRBV7-6, with D possibly matching TRBD1 (6 bases). V was clipped by 5 bases and J by 6 bases, with 29 bases between them. CDR3 length equals 19 residues. Germline CDR1 is SGHVS and CDR2 is FNYEAQ. The CDR3 DNA follows: TGTGCCAGCAGCCCTTTGGCGGGACACGGGGACACGGGACGTCAGCCCCAGCATTTT. Amino acids: CASSPLAGHGDTGRQPQHF.